A single sample gave rise to the 24 T cell receptor beta chains below, sequenced in a study of shared clonotypes between healthy human individuals. TCRdb keeps only in-frame clones here, not all; method: immunoSEQ multiplex PCR. The table includes roughly 330,000 clones, around 74% detected once. Specimen: memory CD4+ T cells sorted from blood. This sample's subset: CD45RA-negative fraction. The receptors originated from a man aged 30 to 39 in good health.

This clone appeared a few times. The V gene is TRBV19, the J gene TRBJ2-1; 7 bases are shared with TRBD2. V trimming: 6 bases; J trimming: 2 bases; junction bases outside the gene matches: 10. The CDR3 consists of 16 residues. Germline lookup yields CDR1 LNHDA and CDR2 SQIVND (reference sequence). CDR3 sequence: CASRRSALAAYNEQFF. DNA for the CDR3: TGTGCCAGTAGGCGGTCTGCTCTAGCGGCCTACAATGAGCAGTTCTTC.

V and J are TRBV4-1 and TRBJ2-7, with TRBD1 matching over 7 bases. CDR1 and CDR2 (germline): MGHRA, YSYEKL. V lost 2 bases to trimming and J lost 4 bases; unmatched junction nucleotides: 8. The CDR3 contains 15 residues. CDR3 residues: CASSQNPTGPYEQYF. CDR3 bases: TGCGCCAGCAGCCAAAATCCGACAGGGCCGTACGAGCAGTACTTC.

The genes are TRBV5-5 and TRBJ1-3; D is unclear. Between the trimmed V and J ends, which lost 2 bases and 4 bases, there was a span of 10 bases. Per the germline V gene, CDR1 is SGHKS and CDR2 is YYEKEE (reference sequence). CDR3 length: 14 residues. CDR3 bases: TGTGCCAGCAGCTTAGGAAGTCGAGGAAACACCATATATTTT. Translated: CASSLGSRGNTIYF. Full variable domain (outside the CDR3, taken from reference TRBV5-5 and TRBJ1-3): DAGVTQSPTHLIKTRGQQVTLRCSPISGHKSVSWYQQVLGQGPQFIFQYYEKEERGRGNFPDRFSARQFPNYSSELNVNALLLGDSALYLCASSLGSRGNTIYFGEGSWLTVV.

This clone occurred a few times. V and J are TRBV30 and TRBJ1-1; D gene ambiguous. The germline V gene encodes CDR1 GTSNPN and CDR2 SVGIG (reference sequence). Trimming removed 7 bases at V and 1 base at J, with 13 bases between. The CDR3 extends over 13 amino acids. CDR3 sequence reads: CASTGGWNTEAFF. The CDR3 nucleotides read TGTGCCTCCACGGGCGGATGGAACACTGAAGCTTTCTTT.

This chain's CDR3 is CASSPEGQGLYGYTF. As DNA, the CDR3 is TGTGCCAGCAGCCCCGAAGGACAGGGCCTCTATGGCTACACCTTC. The rearrangement joins TRBV9 to TRBJ1-2; 8 bases map to TRBD1. Looked up from germline, CDR1 is SGDLS and CDR2 is YYNGEE. J gave up 4 bases and V 4 bases, and 9 bases lay outside the gene matches. The CDR3 contains 15 residues.

This clone appeared many times. The chain couples TRBV11-2 to TRBJ1-1; D not certain. Germline-derived CDR1 and CDR2 are SGHAT and FQNNGV. V dropped 7 bases and J dropped 8 bases, with 20 bases sitting between them. There are 14 residues in the CDR3. CDR3 sequence reads: CASTSVGGLGEAFF. CDR3 sequence (DNA): TGTGCCAGCACCTCCGTTGGCGGTCTAGGGGAAGCTTTCTTT.

This rearrangement joins TRBV10-3 to TRBJ2-7, with D perhaps being TRBD1 or TRBD2 (6 bases each). Germline V gene lookup returns CDR1 ENHRY and CDR2 SYGVKD. Trimming stripped 4 bases from V and 2 bases from J, with 18 bases between. This CDR3 spans 16 amino acids. The CDR3 protein is CAISVISTGRPYEQYF. The CDR3, as DNA: TGTGCCATCAGTGTAATAAGTACAGGGAGGCCCTACGAGCAGTACTTC.

The CDR3 is CASSPLRTPAKETQYF. CDR3 coding DNA: TGTGCCAGCTCACCTCTCAGGACACCGGCTAAAGAGACCCAGTACTTC. This chain links TRBV18 with TRBJ2-5; D is perhaps TRBD1 (5 bases). In germline, CDR1 is KGHSH, CDR2 LQKENI. The CDR3 sequence is 16 residues long. The V and J ends lost 3 bases and 3 bases respectively, with 17 bases between them.

This sequence joins TRBV7-9 and TRBJ2-4; possibly TRBD1 or TRBD2 for D (5 bases each). The length of the CDR3 is 15 residues. CDR1 and CDR2 from the germline V gene are SEHNR and FQNEAQ (reference sequence). V was trimmed by 3 bases and J by 8 bases, leaving 17 bases between them. This chain's CDR3 is CASSFFRDLGDIQYF. DNA for the CDR3: TGTGCCAGCAGCTTCTTCCGGGACCTCGGTGACATTCAGTACTTC.

The genes are TRBV5-1 and TRBJ2-5; D is perhaps TRBD2 (6 bases). CDR1 and CDR2 from the germline V gene are SGHRS and YFSETQ. The CDR3 loop spans 18 amino acids. V was clipped by 0 bases and J by 7 bases, with 25 bases between them. The CDR3 DNA sequence: TGCGCCAGCAGCTTGGCCGAGGTGCGGGGTCCCCGCCTCGGGACCCAGTACTTC. This encodes CASSLAEVRGPRLGTQYF.

This chain links TRBV14 with TRBJ1-5; no firm D call. V was pared by 3 bases and J by 10 bases, with 13 bases between. Germline V gene sequence: CDR1 SGHDN, CDR2 FVKESK. The CDR3 runs to 13 residues. The CDR3 DNA reads as TGTGCCAGCAGCCAGGGCGGGATCAGCCCCCAGCATTTT. Translation: CASSQGGISPQHF.

The genes are TRBV7-3 and TRBJ2-2; D tentatively fits TRBD1 or TRBD2 (5 bases each). This CDR3 is built from 14 residues. Trimming took 4 bases from V and 0 from J, leaving 6 bases between them. CDR1 and CDR2 (germline): SGHTA, FQGTGA. CDR3 DNA sequence: TGTGCCAGCAGCTCGGGACCGAACACCGGGGAGCTGTTTTTT. Translating it yields CASSSGPNTGELFF.

This clone came up a few times. The chain uses TRBV4-2 and TRBJ1-1; tentative D call: TRBD1 (5 bases). Trimming took 1 base from V and 4 from J, leaving 16 bases between them. Germline V gene lookup returns CDR1 LGHNA and CDR2 YNFKEQ. The CDR3 totals 16 residues. CDR3 coding DNA: TGTGCCAGCAGCCAAGGCTCTCGGGGCAAGGGCACTGAAGCTTTCTTT. It codes for CASSQGSRGKGTEAFF.

The table lists this clone with a few counts. The rearrangement links TRBV7-6 to TRBJ2-5; TRBD2 aligns across 7 bases. This CDR3 spans 14 amino acids. The ends lost 5 bases at V and 7 bases at J; junction bases unmatched: 10. Per germline, CDR1 SGHVS and CDR2 FNYEAQ. DNA of the CDR3: TGTGCCAGCAGCCCTAGCGGTCCGGGAGGGACCCAGTACTTC. Translating it yields CASSPSGPGGTQYF. Based on the CDR3 plus reference TRBV7-6 and TRBJ2-5, the full variable domain is GAGVSQSPRYKVTKRGQDVALRCDPISGHVSLYWYRQALGQGPEFLTYFNYEAQQDKSGLPNDRFSAERPEGSISTLTIQRTEQRDSAMYRCASSPSGPGGTQYFGPGTRLLVL.

This rearrangement joins TRBV7-2 to TRBJ1-5; D gene ambiguous. This CDR3 is 14 amino acids long. Germline V CDR1 and CDR2: SGHTA, FQGNSA. V lost 5 bases to trimming and J lost 0 bases, with 8 bases between them. CDR3 DNA sequence: TGTGCCAGCAGCAAACAGCCTAGCAATCAGCCCCAGCATTTT. Protein product: CASSKQPSNQPQHF.

The chain carries TRBV2 and TRBJ2-7; no firm D call. Per germline, CDR1 SNHLY and CDR2 FYNNEI. This CDR3 spans 12 amino acids. Trimming removed 4 bases at V and 4 bases at J, with 8 bases between. CDR3 coding DNA: TGTGCCAGCAGTGGGTCTGTTTACGAGCAGTACTTC. Its protein product is CASSGSVYEQYF.

This clone was observed once. The chain employs TRBV10-3 and TRBJ2-3; the D is unclear. The V end was cut by 4 bases, the J end by 3 bases, with 17 bases between. Germline V gene sequence: CDR1 ENHRY, CDR2 SYGVKD. The CDR3 contains 16 residues. The CDR3 here is CAISASSGFPTDTQYF. Here the CDR3 DNA reads TGTGCCATCAGTGCCTCATCTGGGTTTCCGACAGATACGCAGTATTTT.

Here the CDR3 reads CASSLVSGGTGGDEQYF. The CDR3 DNA sequence: TGTGCCAGCAGCTTAGTATCTGGGGGGACAGGGGGCGACGAGCAGTACTTC. This rearrangement joins TRBV7-6 to TRBJ2-7; 12 nucleotides line up with TRBD1. Germline CDR1 reads SGHVS; CDR2 reads FNYEAQ. The CDR3 is made up of 17 amino acids. V lost 1 base to trimming and J lost 5 bases; unmatched junction nucleotides: 9. The full variable domain, in which reference TRBV7-6 and TRBJ2-7 provide the parts outside the CDR3, is GAGVSQSPRYKVTKRGQDVALRCDPISGHVSLYWYRQALGQGPEFLTYFNYEAQQDKSGLPNDRFSAERPEGSISTLTIQRTEQRDSAMYRCASSLVSGGTGGDEQYFGPGTRLTVT.

The rearrangement joins TRBV10-2 to TRBJ1-3; no clear D. V lost 6 bases to trimming and J lost 0 bases, with 0 bases between them. The CDR3 has 11 amino acids. In germline, CDR1 is WSHSY, CDR2 SAAADI. In DNA, the CDR3 is TGCGCCAGCAGCTCTGGAAACACCATATATTTT. Its translation is CASSSGNTIYF.

This chain uses TRBV7-9 with TRBJ1-1, with D possibly being TRBD1 (5 bases). Trimming cost V 6 bases and J 7 bases, with 12 bases left between them. The CDR3 runs to 12 residues. Germline V gene sequence: CDR1 SEHNR, CDR2 FQNEAQ (reference sequence). The CDR3 bases are TGTGCCAGCAGTACTCAGGGTAATGAAGCTTTCTTT. Amino acid sequence: CASSTQGNEAFF.

Worth noting for this clone: The identical CDR3 is also encoded by other nucleotide sequences in the sample. V usage is TRBV7-9 and J usage is TRBJ1-3; D not resolved. The CDR3 is 12 residues long. Per germline, CDR1 SEHNR and CDR2 FQNEAQ (reference sequence). V gave up 5 bases and J gave up 2 bases, with 4 bases separating them. The DNA for the CDR3 is TGTGCCAGCAGCCCGCCTGGAAACACCATATATTTT. Translation gives CASSPPGNTIYF. Drawing the rest from reference TRBV7-9 and TRBJ1-3, the complete variable domain is DTGVSQNPRHKITKRGQNVTFRCDPISEHNRLYWYRQTLGQGPEFLTYFQNEAQLEKSRLLSDRFSAERPKGSFSTLEIQRTEQGDSAMYLCASSPPGNTIYFGEGSWLTVV.

This chain joins TRBV10-1 and TRBJ2-3; TRBD2 aligns across 8 bases. J was trimmed by 2 bases and V by 6 bases; bases with no gene match: 4. The CDR3 covers 14 residues. Germline V gene data show CDR1 as WNHNN and CDR2 as SYGVQD (reference sequence). CDR3 nucleotides: TGCGCCAGCAGGCTACTAGCGGACACAGATACGCAGTATTTT. Its translation is CASRLLADTDTQYF.

The rearrangement joins TRBV7-2 to TRBJ2-3; 7 nucleotides match TRBD1. J gave up 4 bases and V 5 bases, and 6 bases lay outside the gene matches. This CDR3 has 14 residues. Germline V gene sequence: CDR1 SGHTA, CDR2 FQGNSA. CDR3 region: CASSGLGGPDTQYF. In DNA, the CDR3 is TGTGCCAGCAGCGGATTAGGGGGCCCAGATACGCAGTATTTT.

The CDR3, as DNA: TGTGCCAGCAGCCCACGGACAGTTGCTAACTATGGCTACACCTTC. Encoded protein: CASSPRTVANYGYTF. The rearrangement uses TRBV5-4 and TRBJ1-2; TRBD1 might be the D (6 bases). The germline V gene encodes CDR1 SGHNT and CDR2 YYREEE (reference sequence). The CDR3 is 15 amino acids. Trimming removed 4 bases from V and 0 bases from J, with 13 bases in between.